This T cell receptor (beta chain) was captured by sequencing in a study of T cell responses to AZD1222 COVID-19 vaccine (dated by TCRdb to 2020 to 2022). A note on the overall study: AZD1222 recipients given second doses at about 4 weeks or at about 12 weeks were pooled, since spike-specific TCR depth and breadth were not found to differ between the two schedules. TCR sequencing covered 233 trial participants: some 210 given two doses of AZD1222 and approximately 25 given two doses of MenACWY control vaccine. Enrollment into the trials was organized by age into subgroups of 18-55, 56-69 and 70-plus years, and those subgroups contained roughly 150, 30 and 60 TCR-sequenced participants, respectively. The paper's findings and limits, for the study overall: After two AZD1222 doses, spike-specific TCR breadth and depth were significantly higher than at day 0 and than in MenACWY recipients. Most participants were white British and females outnumbered males, and the authors suggested that clonal diversity may have been underestimated. Reportedly, close to half of the unique spike-specific TCRs recognized epitopes lying outside the regions that are mutated in the B.1.351 and B.1.1.7 variants. Because no samples from the day 14 peak response were available, repertoires could be characterized only after the peak T cell response. In the small 56-69-year group, the increase in depth fell short of significance, most likely because of low power. The whole spike protein was spanned by vaccine-associated CD4 TCRs, and dominant responses were seen in regions 160-218 and 743-854. Only five to seven AZD1222 recipients were SARS-CoV-2 seropositive at baseline, limiting conclusions about previously exposed vaccinees.

With regard to this clone: Its antigen target is currently unknown. The input lacks base qualities; no much larger clone sits a single base away.

In the germline V gene, CDR1 corresponds to MNHEY and CDR2 to SVGAGI. V is cut back by 5 bases and J by 0 bases, with 1 base in the junction unmatched. CDR3 length: 14 amino acids, cysteine to phenylalanine. Solely the CDR3 DNA is kept, with 42 bases framed from the first base. According to the study, the label for this sample's time point signals: baseline before first vaccination. Samples from vaccinated people were obtained from the UK trials COV001 and COV002, which included a single-blind randomized controlled phase 2/3 trial of AZD1222 (ChAdOx1 nCoV-19) in healthy adults. For TCRbeta chain sequencing, PBMC samples from trial participants were taken at day 0 and at day 28 after the second dose. The CDR3 regions of human TCRbeta chains were analyzed by immunosequencing. The study's processing was this. Repertoire TCRs were checked for matches against a reference library of SARS-CoV-2-specific TCRs that had been generated using the MIRA antigen-specificity platform. Breadth meant the fraction of unique TCRs that were SARS-CoV-2-associated, whereas depth meant the fraction of total T cells that were SARS-CoV-2-associated. Using the MIRA data, every spike-specific TCR was mapped to the spike region that the TCR reacted to and assigned to either a CD4 or a CD8 class. Log10-transformed breadth and depth values were compared by one-way ANOVA with Sidak's multiple comparisons tests. TCRdb mirrors the immuneACCESS table, restricted to in-frame sequences. Some clones are absent from its copies; in checked studies, under half trace to an unresolved V gene, and the reason for the others is unknown. The V and J calls and clone size are taken from that table; D and trimming were inferred from the DNA. The sample yields more than 250,000 clones; 90% to 95% were counted once. The leading ten clones occupy around 0.6% of the sample.

The sample in question was peripheral blood, obtained on day 0 of AZD1222 vaccination. The sequence joins TRBV6-5 to TRBJ1-1; the junction holds 9 bases that match TRBD1. This receptor was obtained from an adult in good health. CDR3 reads: CASSRDRVNTEAFF. The DNA reads as follows: TGTGCCAGCAGTAGGGACAGGGTGAACACTGAAGCTTTCTTT.